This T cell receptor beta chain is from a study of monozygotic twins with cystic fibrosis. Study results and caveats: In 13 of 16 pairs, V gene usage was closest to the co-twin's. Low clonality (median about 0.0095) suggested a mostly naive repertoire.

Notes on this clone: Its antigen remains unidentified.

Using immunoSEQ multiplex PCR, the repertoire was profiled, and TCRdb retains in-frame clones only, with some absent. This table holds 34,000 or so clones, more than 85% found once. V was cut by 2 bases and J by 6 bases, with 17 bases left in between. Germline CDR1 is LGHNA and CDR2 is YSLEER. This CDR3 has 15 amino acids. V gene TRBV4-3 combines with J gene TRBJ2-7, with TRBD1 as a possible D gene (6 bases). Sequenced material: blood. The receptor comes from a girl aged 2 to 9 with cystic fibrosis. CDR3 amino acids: CASSQNPTQGSEQYF. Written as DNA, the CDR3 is TGCGCCAGCAGCCAAAACCCTACCCAGGGGTCCGAGCAGTACTTC.